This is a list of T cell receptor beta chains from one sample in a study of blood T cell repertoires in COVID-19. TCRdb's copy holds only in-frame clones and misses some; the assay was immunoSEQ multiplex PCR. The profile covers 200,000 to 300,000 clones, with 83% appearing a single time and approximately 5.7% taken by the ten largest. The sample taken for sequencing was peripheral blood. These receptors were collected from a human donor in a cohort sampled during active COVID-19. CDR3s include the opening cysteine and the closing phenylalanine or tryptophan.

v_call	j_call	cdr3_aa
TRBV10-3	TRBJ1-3	CAISDGTFSSGNTIYF
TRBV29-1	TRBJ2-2	CSVFIRDSNTGELFF
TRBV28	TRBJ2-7	CASSTWDTSYEQYF
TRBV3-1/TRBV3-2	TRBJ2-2	CASSPTGIENTGELFF
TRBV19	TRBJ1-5	CASNPAPSQGGGNQPQHF
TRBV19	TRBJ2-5	CASSISSRRGETQYF
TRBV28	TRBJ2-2	CASPLWRQGNTGELFF
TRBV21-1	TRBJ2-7	CASIRTSASEQYF
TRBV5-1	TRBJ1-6	CASSLDRVGNSPLHF
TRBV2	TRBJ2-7	CASSAGTSSYEQYF
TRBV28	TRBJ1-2	CATQKGHLSYGYTF
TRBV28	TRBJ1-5	CASSLRPPQHF
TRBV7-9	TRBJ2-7	CASSFPTGRDEQYF
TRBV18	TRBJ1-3	CASSLGQGSAGNTIYF
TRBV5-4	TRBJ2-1	CASSLRGENEQFF
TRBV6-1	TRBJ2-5	CASSDSGGLETQYF
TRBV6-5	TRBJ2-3	CASRVWMETTDTQYF
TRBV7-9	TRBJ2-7	CASSSLKGKNEQYF
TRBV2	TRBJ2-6	CASSLQGAGGANVLTF
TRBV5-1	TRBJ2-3	CASIKAGSSTDTQYF
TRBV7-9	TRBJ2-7	CASSFIPSEQYF
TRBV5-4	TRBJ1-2	CASSYPGDDYGYTF
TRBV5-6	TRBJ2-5	CASSPRLAGGVSKETQYF
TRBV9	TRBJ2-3	CASSPAGLRGGLSGTDTQYF
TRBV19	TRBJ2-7	CASIGQGYEQYF
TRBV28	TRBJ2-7	CASSFGQGHEQYF